A single sample is the source of the 16 T cell receptor beta chains below, sequenced in a study of blood T cell repertoires in COVID-19. Sequenced by immunoSEQ multiplex PCR; TCRdb stores in-frame clones only, minus some. This table has around 230,000 clones, approximately 87% appearing once. The sequenced sample consisted of peripheral blood. These receptor sequences come from an older woman with active or convalescent COVID-19.

The CDR3 DNA reads TGTGCCAGCAGCTTACGAGCGGGGGGGAACGAGCCCCAGTACTTC. Translated, it gives CASSLRAGGNEPQYF. V and J are TRBV7-2 and TRBJ2-5, with 10 positions matching TRBD2. Looked up from germline, CDR1 is SGHTA and CDR2 is FQGNSA. V gave up 2 bases and J gave up 9 bases; unmatched junction bases: 9. The CDR3 runs to 15 residues.

The gene calls are TRBV5-5 and TRBJ1-1, with a weak D call TRBD1 (6 bases). This CDR3 contains 13 residues. CDR1 is SGHKS, CDR2 YYEKEE, per germline (reference sequence). V was pared by 5 bases and J by 3 bases, with 11 bases between. The CDR3 is CASSLNRDTEAFF. CDR3 bases: TGTGCCAGCAGTTTGAACAGGGACACTGAAGCTTTCTTT.

J is TRBJ1-2 and V is TRBV19; 7 bases are shared with TRBD1. The CDR3 totals 14 residues. Germline CDR1 is LNHDA and CDR2 is SQIVND (reference sequence). The V and J ends lost 6 bases and 1 base, in that order; junction bases with no gene match: 5. The CDR3 DNA follows: TGTGCCAGTAGAGGTGGGACAGATAACTATGGCTACACCTTC. Its translation is CASRGGTDNYGYTF.

V usage is TRBV10-2 and J usage is TRBJ2-1, with D possibly matching TRBD1 (6 bases). The CDR3 contains 14 residues. Per the germline V gene, CDR1 is WSHSY and CDR2 is SAAADI. V lost 6 bases to trimming and J lost 7 bases, with 16 bases between them. CDR3 in amino acids: CASRDRLGGNEQFF. CDR3 nucleotides: TGCGCCAGCAGAGACCGTTTAGGGGGAAATGAGCAGTTCTTC.

This clone has only one observation. Other DNA sequences in the sample encode the same CDR3. This chain links TRBV15 with TRBJ1-3, with D tentatively TRBD1 (6 bases). This CDR3 contains 15 residues. Trimming stripped 0 bases from V and 4 bases from J, with 10 bases between. CDR1 and CDR2 from the germline V gene are LNHNV and YYDKDF (reference sequence). The CDR3 nucleotides read TGTGCCACCAGCAGAGACAGGGGTCCCGGAAACACCATATATTTT. Protein: CATSRDRGPGNTIYF.

The chain uses TRBV6-1 and TRBJ1-6; possibly TRBD1 for D (6 bases). CDR1 MNHNS and CDR2 SASEGT come from the germline V gene. The ends were cut back, 4 bases at V and 9 bases at J, with 25 bases in the middle. This CDR3 contains 18 residues. Here the CDR3 DNA reads TGTGCCAGCAGTGCCTTAGGGGGGGGGCCTAGTCAAATTTCACCCCTCCACTTT. Translation gives CASSALGGGPSQISPLHF.

The rearrangement links TRBV9 to TRBJ2-1; 15 positions agree with TRBD2. Germline values: CDR1 SGDLS, CDR2 YYNGEE. The trim removed 5 bases at V and 6 bases at J, leaving 6 bases unmatched. The CDR3 runs 16 residues. The CDR3 DNA follows: TGTGCCAGCAGGCGGACTAGCGGGAGGGGCCGCAATGAGCAGTTCTTC. It translates to CASRRTSGRGRNEQFF. The variable domain in full, with the rest retrieved from reference TRBV9 and TRBJ2-1, is DSGVTQTPKHLITATGQRVTLRCSPRSGDLSVYWYQQSLDQGLQFLIQYYNGEERAKGNILERFSAQQFPDLHSELNLSSLELGDSALYFCASRRTSGRGRNEQFFGPGTRLTVL.

The chain has TRBV2 and TRBJ2-3; 9 bases are a match to TRBD1. The CDR3 runs to 15 residues. Germline values: CDR1 SNHLY, CDR2 FYNNEI. The V segment lost 7 bases and the J segment 6 bases; nucleotides outside the gene matches: 11. CDR3: CASTRSGTGTDTQYF. The DNA of the CDR3 is TGTGCCAGCACCCGCTCCGGGACAGGGACCGATACGCAGTATTTT.

The rearrangement joins TRBV28 to TRBJ2-1; D uncertain. This CDR3 region has 14 residues. Germline CDR1 and CDR2: MDHEN and SYDVKM. V was clipped by 6 bases and J by 8 bases, with 17 bases between them. The CDR3 DNA is TGTGCCAGCAGAACCACACGGAGTCCCGATGAGCAGTTCTTC. The encoded protein is CASRTTRSPDEQFF.

V is TRBV4-2 and J is TRBJ2-6; no reliable D call. The CDR3 covers 18 residues. Germline CDR1 LGHNA, CDR2 YNFKEQ. V was shortened by 0 bases and J by 0 bases, with 12 bases between the two germline ends. The CDR3, as DNA: TGTGCCAGCAGCCAAGATGGCTTATACGTCTCTGGGGCCAACGTCCTGACTTTC. This translates into CASSQDGLYVSGANVLTF.

The gene calls are TRBV5-1 and TRBJ1-6, with D possibly matching TRBD1 (5 bases). V gave up 4 bases and J gave up 6 bases, with 11 bases separating them. CDR1 is SGHRS and CDR2 is YFSETQ in the germline V gene. The CDR3 covers 14 residues. CDR3 in DNA: TGCGCCAGCAGCCATGGACAATCTAATTCACCCCTCCACTTT. Encoded protein: CASSHGQSNSPLHF.

A few counts support this clone. This rearrangement joins TRBV6-6 to TRBJ1-1; TRBD1 matches at 7 bases. The ends lost 5 bases at V and 0 bases at J; junction bases unmatched: 3. The CDR3 totals 14 residues. Germline CDR1 is MNHNY and CDR2 is SVGAGI (reference sequence). Here the CDR3 DNA reads TGTGCCAGCAGTGACAGGGCCCTGAACACTGAAGCTTTCTTT. It encodes CASSDRALNTEAFF.

The chain combines TRBV7-2 with TRBJ1-6; unclear D gene. This CDR3 spans 15 amino acids. V shed 6 bases and J shed 5 bases, with 14 bases lying between them. CDR1 is SGHTA, CDR2 FQGNSA, per germline. CDR3 DNA sequence: TGTGCCAGCAGTGGGTACAGAGTAGATAATTCACCCCTCCACTTT. Translating it yields CASSGYRVDNSPLHF.

The rearrangement uses TRBV5-1 and TRBJ2-2; 16 bases are shared with TRBD2. This CDR3 is built from 17 residues. Trimming removed 4 bases from V and 4 bases from J; junction bases left unmatched: 4. CDR1 and CDR2 (germline): SGHRS, YFSETQ. CDR3 sequence: CASSPGLAGGGTGELFF. In DNA form, the CDR3 reads TGCGCCAGCAGCCCGGGACTAGCGGGAGGGGGCACCGGGGAGCTGTTTTTT. Filled out from reference TRBV5-1 and TRBJ2-2, the complete variable domain reads KAGVTQTPRYLIKTRGQQVTLSCSPISGHRSVSWYQQTPGQGLQFLFEYFSETQRNKGNFPGRFSGRQFSNSRSEMNVSTLELGDSALYLCASSPGLAGGGTGELFFGEGSRLTVL.

V usage is TRBV5-4 and J usage is TRBJ2-1, with D possibly TRBD1 on 6 matching bases. CDR1 and CDR2 from the germline V gene are SGHNT and YYREEE (reference sequence). The V end lost 0 bases, the J end lost 1 base, and 11 bases lay between the germline ends. This CDR3 has 16 residues. The CDR3 sequence: CASSLGLDRSYNEQFF. CDR3 DNA sequence: TGTGCCAGCAGCTTGGGGTTGGACAGATCCTACAATGAGCAGTTCTTC.

This chain uses TRBV18 with TRBJ1-3; D call uncertain. Trimming removed 0 bases from V and 8 bases from J, with 11 bases in between. Per the germline V gene, CDR1 is KGHSH and CDR2 is LQKENI. This CDR3 has 14 amino acids. The CDR3 nucleotides are TGTGCCAGCTCACCACCAGGGAAGAGGGACACCATATATTTT. Its translation: CASSPPGKRDTIYF.